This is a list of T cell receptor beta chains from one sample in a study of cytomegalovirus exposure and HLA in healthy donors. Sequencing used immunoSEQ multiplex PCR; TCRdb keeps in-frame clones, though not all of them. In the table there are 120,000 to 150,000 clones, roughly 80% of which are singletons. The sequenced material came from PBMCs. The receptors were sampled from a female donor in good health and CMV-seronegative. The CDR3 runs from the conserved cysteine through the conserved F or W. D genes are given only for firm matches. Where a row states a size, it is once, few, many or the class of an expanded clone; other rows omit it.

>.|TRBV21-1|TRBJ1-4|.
CASSTAWTGGAPGYEKLFF
TGTGCCAGCAGCACAGCTTGGACAGGGGGCGCCCCCGGGTATGAAAAACTGTTTTTT
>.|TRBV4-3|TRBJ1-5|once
CASSQEKPTGLGVPQHF
TGCGCCAGCAGCCAAGAGAAACCTACCGGTTTGGGCGTGCCCCAGCATTTT
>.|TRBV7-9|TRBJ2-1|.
CAASRLVYNEQFF
TGTGCCGCAAGCCGACTAGTGTACAATGAGCAGTTCTTC
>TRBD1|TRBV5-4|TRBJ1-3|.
CASSPDRGIVNTIYF
TGTGCCAGCAGCCCCGACAGGGGAATCGTAAACACCATATATTTT
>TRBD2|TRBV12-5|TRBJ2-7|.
CASGLPSGRPYSYEQYF
TGTGCTAGTGGTTTGCCTAGCGGGAGGCCGTACTCCTACGAGCAGTACTTC
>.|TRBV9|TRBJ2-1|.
CASSVRQESSYNEQFF
TGTGCCAGCAGCGTAAGACAGGAAAGCTCCTACAATGAGCAGTTCTTC
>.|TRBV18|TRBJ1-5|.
CASSEGGLGQPQHF
TGTGCCAGCTCGGAAGGCGGGTTGGGTCAGCCCCAGCATTTT
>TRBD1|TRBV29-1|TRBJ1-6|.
CSVRQGANDSPLHF
TGCAGCGTGCGACAGGGGGCTAACGATTCACCCCTCCACTTT
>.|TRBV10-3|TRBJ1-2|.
CAISLGQSDSRNGYTF
TGTGCCATCAGCCTTGGACAGTCGGATTCTAGGAATGGCTACACCTTC
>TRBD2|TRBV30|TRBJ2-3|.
CAWSRGSGTDTQYF
TGTGCCTGGAGTCGCGGGAGTGGCACAGATACGCAGTATTTT
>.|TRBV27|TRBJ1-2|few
CASSLGFSYGYTF
TGTGCCAGCAGTCTAGGATTCTCCTATGGCTACACCTTC
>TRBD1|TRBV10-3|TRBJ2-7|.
CAAGQGGYEQYF
TGTGCCGCGGGACAGGGGGGCTACGAGCAGTACTTC
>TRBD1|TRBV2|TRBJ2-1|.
CASSGQGRALGEQFF
TGTGCCAGCAGTGGACAGGGTAGGGCTCTTGGTGAGCAGTTCTTC
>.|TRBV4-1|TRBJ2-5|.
CASSQVGGPQETQYF
TGCGCCAGCAGCCAAGTGGGGGGGCCCCAAGAGACCCAGTACTTC
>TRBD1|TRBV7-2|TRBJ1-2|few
CASLASGQGNGYTF
TGTGCCAGCCTCGCCAGTGGACAGGGGAATGGCTACACCTTC
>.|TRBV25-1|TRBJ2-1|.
CASSEWGSNEQFF
TGTGCCAGCAGTGAATGGGGCAGTAATGAGCAGTTCTTC
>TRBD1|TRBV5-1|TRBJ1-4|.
CASSLDRGGEKLFF
TGCGCCAGCAGCCTGGACAGGGGTGGTGAAAAACTGTTTTTT
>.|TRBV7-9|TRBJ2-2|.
CASSLFQGTGELFF
TGTGCCAGCAGCTTATTCCAGGGTACCGGGGAGCTGTTTTTT
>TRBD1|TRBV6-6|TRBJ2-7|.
CASSLTGAALVEQYF
TGTGCCAGCAGCTTAACAGGGGCGGCATTGGTCGAGCAGTACTTC
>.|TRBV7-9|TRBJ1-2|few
CASSISVNYGYTF
TGTGCCAGCAGCATCTCCGTTAACTATGGCTACACCTTC
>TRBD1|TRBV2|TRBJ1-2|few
CASIPGQAYGYTF
TGTGCCAGCATTCCGGGACAGGCTTATGGCTACACCTTC
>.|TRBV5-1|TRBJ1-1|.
CASSLGAYMNTEAFF
TGCGCCAGCAGCTTGGGGGCCTACATGAACACTGAAGCTTTCTTT
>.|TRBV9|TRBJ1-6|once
CASSGGNSPLHF
TGTGCCAGCAGCGGAGGTAATTCACCCCTCCACTTT
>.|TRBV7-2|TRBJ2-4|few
CASSLVRGKRNIQYF
TGTGCCAGCAGCTTAGTAAGGGGAAAGAGGAACATTCAGTACTTC
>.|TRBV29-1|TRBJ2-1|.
CSGGQFGNEQFF
TGCAGCGGTGGACAGTTTGGCAATGAGCAGTTCTTC
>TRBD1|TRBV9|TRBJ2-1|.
CASSAWDRADEQFF
TGTGCCAGCAGCGCGTGGGACAGGGCGGATGAGCAGTTCTTC
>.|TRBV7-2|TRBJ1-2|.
CASSPRAGEGYGYTF
TGTGCCAGCAGCCCCCGGGCGGGGGAGGGCTATGGCTACACCTTC
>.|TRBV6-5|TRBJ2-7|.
CASSFQGTDEQYF
TGTGCCAGCAGCTTCCAGGGAACGGATGAGCAGTACTTC
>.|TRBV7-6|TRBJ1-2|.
CASSLDGNYGYTF
TGTGCCAGCAGCCTCGATGGCAACTATGGCTACACCTTC
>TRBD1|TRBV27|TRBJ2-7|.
CATGPGTGAYEQYF
TGTGCCACCGGTCCCGGGACAGGAGCCTACGAGCAGTACTTC
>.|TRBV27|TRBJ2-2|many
CASSFYQSGELFF
TGTGCCAGCAGTTTTTATCAGTCCGGGGAGCTGTTTTTT
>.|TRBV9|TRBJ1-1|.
CASSPPGGLTEAFF
TGTGCCAGCAGCCCACCCGGGGGTCTCACTGAAGCTTTCTTT
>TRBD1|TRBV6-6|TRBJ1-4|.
CASSYRDRNEKLFF
TGTGCCAGCAGTTACAGGGACAGGAATGAAAAACTGTTTTTT
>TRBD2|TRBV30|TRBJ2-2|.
CAWKSSGNTGELFF
TGTGCCTGGAAATCTAGCGGTAACACCGGGGAGCTGTTTTTT
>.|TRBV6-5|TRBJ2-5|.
CASSYSQGGETQYF
TGTGCCAGCAGTTACTCGCAGGGGGGAGAGACCCAGTACTTC
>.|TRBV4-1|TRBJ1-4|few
CASSLAGVGLFF
TGCGCCAGCAGCCTCGCAGGGGTGGGACTGTTTTTT
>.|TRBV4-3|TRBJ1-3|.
CASSQDVVTELHSGNTIYF
TGCGCCAGCAGCCAAGATGTGGTAACAGAACTCCACTCTGGAAACACCATATATTTT
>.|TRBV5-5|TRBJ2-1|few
CASSHRDSYNEQFF
TGTGCCAGCAGCCACCGGGACTCATACAATGAGCAGTTCTTC
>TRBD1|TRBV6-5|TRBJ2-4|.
CASTGTGGLQYF
TGTGCCAGCACCGGGACAGGGGGACTTCAGTACTTC
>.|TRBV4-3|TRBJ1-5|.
CASSQDRQAHQPQHF
TGCGCCAGCAGCCAGGATAGACAGGCGCATCAGCCCCAGCATTTT
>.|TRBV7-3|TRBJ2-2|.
CASSPTANTGELFF
TGTGCCAGCAGCCCAACGGCGAACACCGGGGAGCTGTTTTTT
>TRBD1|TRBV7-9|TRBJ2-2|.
CASSSQTGIGELFF
TGTGCCAGCAGCTCCCAGACAGGGATCGGGGAGCTGTTTTTT
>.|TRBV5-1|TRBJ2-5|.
CASSRRVGQETQYF
TGCGCCAGCAGCCGCAGGGTGGGCCAAGAGACCCAGTACTTC